This T cell receptor beta chain was profiled in a study of T cells expressing NK-cell markers. Study-wide context: Within the sequenced cohort of eight donors, seven exhibited HCMV seropositivity and one was seronegative. General study results and limits: Dominant NKG2C+ clonotype frequencies of roughly 1.0-7.0% of CD8+ T cells were measured in more than 5 donors.

Germline values: CDR1 MNHEY, CDR2 SVGAGI. This CDR3 has 14 residues. One entry per CDR3 protein, without DNA, is what TCRdb gives after re-calling the 5' RACE reads. The repertoire shows about 260,000 distinct CDR3 sequences; the top ten hold about 0.4%. Note on this clonotype: Its antigen is still unknown.

This sequence originates from a man younger than 30 in good health. The V gene is TRBV6-5, the J gene TRBJ2-3. The sequencing sample was made of blood T cells: a sorted CD56 or NKG2C T cell subset, CD4+ or CD8+ T cells, or bulk PBMC T cells (not recorded which). The CDR3 reads CASSYMDPTDTQYF.